Shown below are 3 T cell receptor beta chains from a single sample sequenced in a study of T cell changes during pregnancy in multiple sclerosis. Assay used: immunoSEQ multiplex PCR; TCRdb lists only in-frame clones, some missing. The data contain about 41,000 clones, 90% to 95% of them singletons. Specimen: CD8+ T cells from peripheral blood mononuclear cells, collected in the third trimester of pregnancy. All receptors derive from a female donor with multiple sclerosis, enrolled in a pregnancy study.

The chain carries TRBV28 and TRBJ1-2, with 7 bases fitting TRBD1. The CDR3 has 14 amino acids. Per germline, CDR1 MDHEN and CDR2 SYDVKM. The V segment lost 6 bases and the J segment 8 bases; nucleotides outside the gene matches: 12. The CDR3 loop reads CASSLSRDSGGYTF. DNA of the CDR3: TGTGCCAGCAGCCTAAGTCGGGACAGTGGCGGCTACACCTTC.

This sequence joins TRBV7-2 and TRBJ2-2; TRBD2 is a possible D gene (5 bases). Germline CDR1 and CDR2: SGHTA and FQGNSA. V lost 3 bases and J lost 3, with 14 bases in between. The CDR3 has 16 residues. The CDR3 reads CASSFLSGGYTGELFF. CDR3 nucleotide sequence: TGTGCCAGCAGCTTTTTATCAGGAGGATACACCGGGGAGCTGTTTTTT.

The J gene is TRBJ1-2, the V gene TRBV28; D unclear. Germline values: CDR1 MDHEN, CDR2 SYDVKM. V gave up 5 bases and J gave up 4 bases, with 17 bases separating them. The CDR3 contains 15 residues. CDR3 residues: CASSPGLEATYGYTF. The CDR3 DNA follows: TGTGCCAGCAGTCCAGGACTGGAGGCAACCTATGGCTACACCTTC.